The present entry profiles one T cell receptor beta chain with its context. Produced via immunoSEQ multiplex PCR; TCRdb's table is partial and in-frame only. The table records 90,000 or so clones, about 88% of them present only once. The data stem from a study of control samples from healthy donors and cancer patients. The CDR3 is 15 residues long. Trimming took off 4 bases at V and 0 bases at J, with 13 bases between the two ends. Germline CDR1 reads MNHEY; CDR2 reads SMNVEV (reference sequence). Sequencing used PBMCs. The source of this sequence is a man aged 65 to 85 with lung cancer. The gene calls are TRBV27 and TRBJ2-7; the D is unclear. This CDR3 reads CASSSRRLGSYEQYF. CDR3 bases: TGTGCCAGCAGTTCCCGAAGGTTGGGCTCCTACGAGCAGTACTTC.